Below, 8 T cell receptor beta chains from the same sample are listed, as sequenced in a study of chemoradiotherapy in HPV16-positive cancers. Only in-frame clones appear in the TCRdb table, and some are missing; sequencing was by immunoSEQ multiplex PCR. Counted here are around 800 clones, 55% to 80% occurring once; the ten biggest clones make up over 25%. The sample in question was tumor tissue, obtained from a patient who underwent chemoradiotherapy. The receptor source for this set is a human donor with HPV-associated anogenital cancer.

This chain uses TRBV6-1 with TRBJ1-2; 7 positions agree with TRBD1. V was clipped by 4 bases and J by 0 bases; unmatched bases: 5. The CDR3 runs to 15 residues. Per the germline V gene, CDR1 is MNHNS and CDR2 is SASEGT. As DNA, the CDR3 is TGTGCCAGCAGTGCGGGACAGCGCTCTAACTATGGCTACACCTTC. Translation: CASSAGQRSNYGYTF.

The count of this clone is one. The CDR3 region has the DNA TGTGCCAGTAGTATTCTAGGGTACGGCGAGCAGTACTTC. Translation: CASSILGYGEQYF. This chain joins TRBV19 and TRBJ2-7, with no clear D. Per the germline V gene, CDR1 is LNHDA and CDR2 is SQIVND (reference sequence). CDR3 length equals 13 residues. The V gene lost 3 bases and the J gene lost 6 bases, with 12 bases spanning the gap.

This clone is judged hyperexpanded. This sequence joins TRBV10-3 and TRBJ2-1; a weak D match, TRBD2 (6 bases). The germline V and J ends were trimmed by 0 bases and 10 bases, with 22 bases remaining between them. The CDR3 spans 17 residues. CDR1 and CDR2 (germline): ENHRY, SYGVKD. The CDR3 DNA sequence: TGTGCCATCAGTGAGTCGCAGGGAGGAGCCGGGGAAGGGGAGCAGTTCTTC. Translating gives CAISESQGGAGEGEQFF.

The chain couples TRBV30 to TRBJ1-3, with a weak D call TRBD1 (6 bases). The germline V and J ends were trimmed by 7 bases and 0 bases, with 19 bases remaining between them. Germline assignment: CDR1 GTSNPN and CDR2 SVGIG (reference sequence). This CDR3 has 16 residues. CDR3 protein: CASSPMGHPSGNTIYF. CDR3 nucleotide sequence: TGTGCCTCCTCCCCGATGGGACATCCCTCTGGAAACACCATATATTTT.

The V gene is TRBV5-8, the J gene TRBJ2-5; 10 bases are a match to TRBD2. The junction had 12 bases not matched to a gene; V was cut back by 4 bases and J by 3 bases. From germline, CDR1 is SGHTS and CDR2 YDEGEE. The CDR3 totals 17 residues. As DNA, the CDR3 is TGTGCCAGCAGCAACCTCGTCGGACTAGCGGCGAAAGAGACCCAGTACTTC. Its translation: CASSNLVGLAAKETQYF.

This clone has more than one count but fewer than ten. The chain carries TRBV7-3 and TRBJ2-2; possibly TRBD1 for D (5 bases). The germline V gene encodes CDR1 SGHTA and CDR2 FQGTGA. The CDR3 is 14 residues long. Trimming removed 5 bases from V and 3 bases from J, with 10 bases in between. Here the CDR3 DNA reads TGTGCCAGCAGCATGGACATCGACACCGGGGAGCTGTTTTTT. Its protein is CASSMDIDTGELFF.

This clone was picked up one time. In nucleotides, the CDR3 is TGTGCCAGCAGGAGGAAGGGGACCCTTTCCGAGCAGTACTTC. It translates to CASRRKGTLSEQYF. The rearrangement uses TRBV28 and TRBJ2-7; D tentatively fits TRBD1 or TRBD2 (5 bases each). The CDR3 is made up of 14 amino acids. The V and J ends lost 6 bases and 6 bases respectively, with 18 bases between them. Germline V gives CDR1 MDHEN, CDR2 SYDVKM.

This clone is deemed large. J is TRBJ1-1 and V is TRBV7-9; D remains ambiguous. The CDR3 extends over 12 amino acids. Germline assignment: CDR1 SEHNR and CDR2 FQNEAQ (reference sequence). Trimming shortened V by 4 bases and J by 6 bases, and 9 bases separated the two germline ends. The CDR3 loop is CASSWSVAEAFF. The CDR3 DNA follows: TGTGCCAGCAGCTGGTCTGTAGCTGAAGCTTTCTTT.